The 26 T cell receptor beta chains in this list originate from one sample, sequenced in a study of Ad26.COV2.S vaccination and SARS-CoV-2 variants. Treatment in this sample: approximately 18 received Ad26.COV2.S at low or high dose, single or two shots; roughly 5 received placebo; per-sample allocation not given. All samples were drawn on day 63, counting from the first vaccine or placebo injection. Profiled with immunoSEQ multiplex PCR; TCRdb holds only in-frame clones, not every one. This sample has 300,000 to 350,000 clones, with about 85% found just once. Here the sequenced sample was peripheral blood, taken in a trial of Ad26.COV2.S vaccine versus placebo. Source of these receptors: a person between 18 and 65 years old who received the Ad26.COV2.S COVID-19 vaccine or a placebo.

The CDR3 nucleotides read TGTGCCAGTAGTACCCGACCCCTCTATGGCTACACCTTC. It encodes CASSTRPLYGYTF. The rearrangement uses TRBV19 and TRBJ1-2; no definite D call. There are 13 residues in the CDR3. The V gene lost 4 bases and the J gene lost 4 bases, with 10 bases spanning the gap. The V gene's germline CDR1 is LNHDA and CDR2 SQIVND (reference sequence). Complete variable domain (other parts from reference TRBV19 and TRBJ1-2): DGGITQSPKYLFRKEGQNVTLSCEQNLNHDAMYWYRQDPGQGLRLIYYSQIVNDFQKGDIAEGYSVSREKKESFPLTVTSAQKNPTAFYLCASSTRPLYGYTFGSGTRLTVV.

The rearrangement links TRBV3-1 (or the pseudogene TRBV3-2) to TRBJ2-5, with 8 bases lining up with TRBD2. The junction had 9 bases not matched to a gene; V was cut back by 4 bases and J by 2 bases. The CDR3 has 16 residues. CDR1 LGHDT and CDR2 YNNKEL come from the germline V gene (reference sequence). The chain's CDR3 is CASSLGLAITQETQYF. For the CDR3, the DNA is TGTGCCAGCAGCCTCGGACTAGCAATCACACAAGAGACCCAGTACTTC.

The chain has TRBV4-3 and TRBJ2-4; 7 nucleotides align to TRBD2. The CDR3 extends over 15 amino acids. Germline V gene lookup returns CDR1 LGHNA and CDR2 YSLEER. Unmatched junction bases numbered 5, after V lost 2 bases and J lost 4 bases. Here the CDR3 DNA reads TGCGCCAGCAGCCAAACTAGCGTACTAAAAAACATTCAGTACTTC. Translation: CASSQTSVLKNIQYF.

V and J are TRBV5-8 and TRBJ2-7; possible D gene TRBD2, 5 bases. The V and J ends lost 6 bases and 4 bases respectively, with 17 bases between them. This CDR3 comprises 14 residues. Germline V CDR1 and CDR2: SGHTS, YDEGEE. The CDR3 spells CASNNGGMGYEQYF. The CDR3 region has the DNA TGTGCCAGCAACAATGGAGGAATGGGATACGAGCAGTACTTC.

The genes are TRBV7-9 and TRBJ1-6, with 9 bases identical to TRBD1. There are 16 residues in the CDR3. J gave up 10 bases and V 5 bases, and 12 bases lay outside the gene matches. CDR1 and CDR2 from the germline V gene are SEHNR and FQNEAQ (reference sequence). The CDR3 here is CASSPTGTGKGSPLHF. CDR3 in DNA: TGTGCCAGCAGCCCGACCGGGACAGGGAAAGGGTCACCCCTCCACTTT. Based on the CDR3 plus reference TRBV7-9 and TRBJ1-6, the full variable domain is DTGVSQNPRHKITKRGQNVTFRCDPISEHNRLYWYRQTLGQGPEFLTYFQNEAQLEKSRLLSDRFSAERPKGSFSTLEIQRTEQGDSAMYLCASSPTGTGKGSPLHFGNGTRLTVT.

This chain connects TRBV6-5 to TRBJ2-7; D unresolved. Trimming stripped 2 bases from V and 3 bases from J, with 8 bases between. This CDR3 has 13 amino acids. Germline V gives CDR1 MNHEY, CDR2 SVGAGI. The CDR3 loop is CASSYPNSYEQYF. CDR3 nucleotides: TGTGCCAGCAGTTACCCCAACAGCTACGAGCAGTACTTC.

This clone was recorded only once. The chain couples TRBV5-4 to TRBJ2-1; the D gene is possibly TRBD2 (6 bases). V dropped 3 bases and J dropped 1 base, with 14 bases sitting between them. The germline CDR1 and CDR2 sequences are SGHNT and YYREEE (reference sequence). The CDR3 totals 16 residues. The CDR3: CASSSASAGSYNEQFF. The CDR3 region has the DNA TGTGCCAGCAGCTCGGCGTCCGCGGGGTCCTACAATGAGCAGTTCTTC.

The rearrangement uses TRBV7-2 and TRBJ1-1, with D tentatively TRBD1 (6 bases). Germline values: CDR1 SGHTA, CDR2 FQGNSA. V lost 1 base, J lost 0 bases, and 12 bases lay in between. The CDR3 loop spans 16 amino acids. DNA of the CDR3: TGTGCCAGCAGCTTAGGGACAGCTTCCCTGAACACTGAAGCTTTCTTT. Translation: CASSLGTASLNTEAFF. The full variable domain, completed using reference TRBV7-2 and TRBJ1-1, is GAGVSQSPSNKVTEKGKDVELRCDPISGHTALYWYRQSLGQGLEFLIYFQGNSAPDKSGLPSDRFSAERTGGSVSTLTIQRTQQEDSAVYLCASSLGTASLNTEAFFGQGTRLTVV.

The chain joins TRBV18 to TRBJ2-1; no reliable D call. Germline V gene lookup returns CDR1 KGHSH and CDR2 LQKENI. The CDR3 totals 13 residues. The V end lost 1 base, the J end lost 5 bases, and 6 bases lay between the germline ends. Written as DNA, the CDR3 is TGTGCCAGCTCACCACTCCGGGACAATGAGCAGTTCTTC. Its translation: CASSPLRDNEQFF. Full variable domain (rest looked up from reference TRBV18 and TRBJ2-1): NAGVMQNPRHLVRRRGQEARLRCSPMKGHSHVYWYRQLPEEGLKFMVYLQKENIIDESGMPKERFSAEFPKEGPSILRIQQVVRGDSAAYFCASSPLRDNEQFFGPGTRLTVL.

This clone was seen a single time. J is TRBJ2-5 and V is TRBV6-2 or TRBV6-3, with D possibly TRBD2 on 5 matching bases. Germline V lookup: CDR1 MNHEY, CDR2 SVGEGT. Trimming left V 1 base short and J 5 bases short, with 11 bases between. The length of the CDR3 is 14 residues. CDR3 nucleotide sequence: TGTGCCAGCAGTTACTGGACCTCGGGGGAGACCCAGTACTTC. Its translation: CASSYWTSGETQYF.

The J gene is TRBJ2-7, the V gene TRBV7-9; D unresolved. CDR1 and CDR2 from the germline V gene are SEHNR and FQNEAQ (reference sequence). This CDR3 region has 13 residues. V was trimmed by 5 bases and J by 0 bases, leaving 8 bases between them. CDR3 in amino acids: CASSLRGSYEQYF. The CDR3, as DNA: TGTGCCAGCAGCCTCAGAGGCTCCTACGAGCAGTACTTC. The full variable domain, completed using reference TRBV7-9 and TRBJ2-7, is DTGVSQNPRHKITKRGQNVTFRCDPISEHNRLYWYRQTLGQGPEFLTYFQNEAQLEKSRLLSDRFSAERPKGSFSTLEIQRTEQGDSAMYLCASSLRGSYEQYFGPGTRLTVT.

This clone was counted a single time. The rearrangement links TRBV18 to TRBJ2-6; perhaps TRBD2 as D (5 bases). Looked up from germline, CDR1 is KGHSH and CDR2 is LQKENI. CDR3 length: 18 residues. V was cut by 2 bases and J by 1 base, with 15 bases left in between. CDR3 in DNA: TGTGCCAGCTCACCAGTGTTGGTTGAGGGATCTGGGGCCAACGTCCTGACTTTC. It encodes CASSPVLVEGSGANVLTF.

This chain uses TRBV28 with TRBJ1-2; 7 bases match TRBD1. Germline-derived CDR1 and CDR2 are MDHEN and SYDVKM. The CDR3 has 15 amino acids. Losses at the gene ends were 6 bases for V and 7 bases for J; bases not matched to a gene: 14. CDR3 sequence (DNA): TGTGCCAGCAGCTTTGTAAACGTACGACAGGGTGGCTACACCTTC. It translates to CASSFVNVRQGGYTF.

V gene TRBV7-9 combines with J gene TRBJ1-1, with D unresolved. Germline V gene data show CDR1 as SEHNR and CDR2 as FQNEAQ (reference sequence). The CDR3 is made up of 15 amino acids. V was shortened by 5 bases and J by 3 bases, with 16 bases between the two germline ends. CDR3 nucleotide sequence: TGTGCCAGCAGCCCGCGCGTCACTGGATACACTGAAGCTTTCTTT. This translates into CASSPRVTGYTEAFF.

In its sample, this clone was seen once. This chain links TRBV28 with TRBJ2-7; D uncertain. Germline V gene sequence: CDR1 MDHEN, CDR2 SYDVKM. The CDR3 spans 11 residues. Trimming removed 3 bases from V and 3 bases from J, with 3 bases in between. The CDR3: CASSFYYEQYF. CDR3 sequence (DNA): TGTGCCAGCAGTTTTTACTACGAGCAGTACTTC.

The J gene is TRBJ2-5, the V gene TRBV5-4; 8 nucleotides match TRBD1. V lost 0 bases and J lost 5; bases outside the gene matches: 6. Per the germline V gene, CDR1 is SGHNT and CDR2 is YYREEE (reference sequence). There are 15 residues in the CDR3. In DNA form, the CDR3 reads TGTGCCAGCAGCTTGGGCGGGACAGGAGAGGAGACCCAGTACTTC. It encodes CASSLGGTGEETQYF. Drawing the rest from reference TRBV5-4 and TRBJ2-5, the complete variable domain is ETGVTQSPTHLIKTRGQQVTLRCSSQSGHNTVSWYQQALGQGPQFIFQYYREEENGRGNFPPRFSGLQFPNYSSELNVNALELDDSALYLCASSLGGTGEETQYFGPGTRLLVL.

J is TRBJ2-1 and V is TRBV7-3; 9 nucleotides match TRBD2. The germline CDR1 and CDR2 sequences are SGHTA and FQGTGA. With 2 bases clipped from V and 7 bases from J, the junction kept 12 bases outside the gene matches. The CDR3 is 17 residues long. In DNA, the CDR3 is TGTGCCAGCAGCTTAGGTCGGCGGGAGGGCCACTTTAATGAGCAGTTCTTC. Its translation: CASSLGRREGHFNEQFF.

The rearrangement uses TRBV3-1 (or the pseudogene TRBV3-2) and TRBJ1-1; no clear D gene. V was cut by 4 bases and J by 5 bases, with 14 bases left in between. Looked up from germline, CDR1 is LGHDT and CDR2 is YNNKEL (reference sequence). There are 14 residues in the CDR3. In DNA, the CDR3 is TGTGCCAGCAGCCGGAGGTTAGTAGCGACTGAAGCTTTCTTT. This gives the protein CASSRRLVATEAFF.

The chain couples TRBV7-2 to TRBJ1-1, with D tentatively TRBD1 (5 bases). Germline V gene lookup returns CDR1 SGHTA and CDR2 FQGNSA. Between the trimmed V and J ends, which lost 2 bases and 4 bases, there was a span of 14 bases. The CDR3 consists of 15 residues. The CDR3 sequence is CASSLSPGRVTEAFF. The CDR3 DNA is TGTGCCAGCAGCTTAAGCCCAGGGAGAGTCACTGAAGCTTTCTTT.

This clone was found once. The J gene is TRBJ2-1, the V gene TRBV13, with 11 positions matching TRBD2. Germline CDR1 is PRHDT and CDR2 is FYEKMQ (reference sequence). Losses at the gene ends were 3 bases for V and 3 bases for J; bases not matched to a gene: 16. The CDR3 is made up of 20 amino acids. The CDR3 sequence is CASSLFLAGGSKPIYNEQFF. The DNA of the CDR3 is TGTGCCAGCAGCTTGTTCCTAGCGGGGGGCTCTAAACCAATCTACAATGAGCAGTTCTTC.

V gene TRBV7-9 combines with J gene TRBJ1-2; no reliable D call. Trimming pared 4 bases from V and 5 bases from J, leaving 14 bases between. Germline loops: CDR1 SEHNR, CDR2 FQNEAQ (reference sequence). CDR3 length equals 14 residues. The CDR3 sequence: CASSSQRSPYGYTF. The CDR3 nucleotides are TGTGCCAGCAGCTCCCAGCGCTCCCCTTATGGCTACACCTTC.

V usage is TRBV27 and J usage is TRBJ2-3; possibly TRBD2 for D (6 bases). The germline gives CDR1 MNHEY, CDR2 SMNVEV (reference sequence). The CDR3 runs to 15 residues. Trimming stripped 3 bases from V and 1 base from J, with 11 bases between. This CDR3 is CASSFFTSRTDTQYF. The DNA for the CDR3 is TGTGCCAGCAGTTTTTTCACTAGCCGCACAGATACGCAGTATTTT.

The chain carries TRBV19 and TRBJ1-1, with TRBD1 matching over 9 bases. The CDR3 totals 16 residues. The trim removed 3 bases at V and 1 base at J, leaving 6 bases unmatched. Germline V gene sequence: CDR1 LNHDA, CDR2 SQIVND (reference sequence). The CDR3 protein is CASSIGGQGPNTEAFF. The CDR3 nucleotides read TGTGCCAGTAGTATCGGAGGACAGGGGCCGAACACTGAAGCTTTCTTT.

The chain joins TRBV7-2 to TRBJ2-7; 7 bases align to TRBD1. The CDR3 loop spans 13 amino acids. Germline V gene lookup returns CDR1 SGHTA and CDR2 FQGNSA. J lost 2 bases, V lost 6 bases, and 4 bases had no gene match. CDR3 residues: CASSTGTAYEQYF. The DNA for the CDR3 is TGTGCCAGCAGTACCGGGACAGCCTACGAGCAGTACTTC.

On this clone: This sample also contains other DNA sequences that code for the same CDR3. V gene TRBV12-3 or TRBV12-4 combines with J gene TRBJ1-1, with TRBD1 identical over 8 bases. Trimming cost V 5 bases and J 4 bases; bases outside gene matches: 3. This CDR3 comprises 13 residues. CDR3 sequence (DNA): TGTGCCAGCAGTCCGACAGGGGTCACTGAAGCTTTCTTT. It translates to CASSPTGVTEAFF.

For the CDR3, the DNA is TGTGCCAGCAGCTTCGCGGCCCGACAGGGATCTGCCGGGGAGCTGTTTTTT. It translates to CASSFAARQGSAGELFF. This chain joins TRBV7-8 and TRBJ2-2; 7 bases are shared with TRBD1. Germline assignment: CDR1 SGHVS and CDR2 FQNEAQ. With 3 bases clipped from V and 6 bases from J, the junction kept 13 bases outside the gene matches. The CDR3 loop spans 17 amino acids.